The entry below gives a single TCR beta chain sequence along with its context. The ends lost 10 bases at V and 7 bases at J; junction bases unmatched: 5. The CDR3 runs to 12 residues. Germline V gives CDR1 ENHRY, CDR2 SYGVKD. These data originate in a study of control samples from healthy donors and cancer patients. Sequencing used immunoSEQ multiplex PCR; TCRdb keeps in-frame clones, though not all of them. Of under 200,000 clones listed, roughly 90% were seen once; the top ten hold 0.55% to 0.7%. The receptor's source is a woman in her 30s in good health. The specimen sequenced was blood. The gene calls are TRBV10-3 and TRBJ1-5; 9 positions match TRBD1. CDR3 bases: TGTGCCACCGGGACAGGGAACCAGCCCCAGCATTTT. It specifies CATGTGNQPQHF.